Listed below are T cell receptor beta chains from one sample, sequenced in a study of blood T cells in healthy people across ages. TCRdb passed the 5' RACE reads through MiXCR, listing each CDR3 protein once. Of hundreds of thousands of distinct CDR3 sequences listed, approximately 44% are singletons. Sequencing input: blood. All receptors derive from a man in his sixties in good health. The CDR3 runs from the conserved cysteine through the conserved F or W. D genes are given only for firm matches. Size is omitted from some rows. Given values are once, few, many or a class for expanded clones.

TRBV18	TRBJ2-5	NA	NA	TGTGCCAGCTCCGACCTCAGGGTCCGAGAAGAGACCCAGTACTTC	CASSDLRVREETQYF
TRBV29-1	TRBJ1-2	NA	TRBD1	TGCAGCGTTGAGGACAGGGCCCTAAACTATGGCTACAACTTC	CSVEDRALNYGYNF
TRBV14	TRBJ1-1	NA	NA	TGTGCCAGCAGCCCCGTACGGGGGGCAAACATGAACACTGAAGCTTTCTTT	CASSPVRGANMNTEAFF
TRBV12-3/TRBV12-4	TRBJ2-5	NA	NA	TGTGCCAGCAGGCAGGACAGCGTCCGAGAGACCCAGTACTTC	CASRQDSVRETQYF
TRBV6-1	TRBJ2-7	once	NA	TGTGCCAGTGGGAGCCGGGACGGCCTTTACGAGCAGTACTTC	CASGSRDGLYEQYF
TRBV4-3	TRBJ2-1	NA	TRBD1	TGCGCCAGCAGCCAAGATTCGAGACAGGGGTTCAATGAGCAGTTCTTC	CASSQDSRQGFNEQFF
TRBV7-9	TRBJ2-7	few	TRBD2	TGTGCCAGCAGCGCTAGCGGGGGGATATCCTACGAGCAGTACTTC	CASSASGGISYEQYF
TRBV27	TRBJ1-2	NA	TRBD1	TGTGCCAGCAGTTTGAGAACAGGGGGCCTTAACTATGGCTACACCTTC	CASSLRTGGLNYGYTF
TRBV12-3/TRBV12-4	TRBJ2-5	NA	TRBD2	TGTGCCAGCAGCTTCTACCTAGCGGGGCAAGAGACCCAGTACTTC	CASSFYLAGQETQYF
TRBV4-1	TRBJ2-3	NA	NA	TGCGCCAGCAGCCAGCAGGGAGATACGCAGTATTTT	CASSQQGDTQYF
TRBV9	TRBJ2-7	NA	NA	TGTGCCAGCAGCGGGGCAGACTACTCCTACGAGCAGTACTTC	CASSGADYSYEQYF
TRBV30	TRBJ1-2	NA	NA	TGTGCCTCAACATCAGGGAATTATGGCTACACCTTC	CASTSGNYGYTF
TRBV20-1	TRBJ2-5	few	TRBD2	TGCAGTGCTAGAGACCAGGGACTAGCGGGGGCAACCCAGTACTTC	CSARDQGLAGATQYF
TRBV5-4	TRBJ2-5	NA	NA	TGTGCCAGCAGCTTGGAGACGGGGGCGGGCGAGACCCAGTACTTC	CASSLETGAGETQYF
TRBV5-5	TRBJ2-1	once	NA	TGTGCCAGCAGCTTGGGTGGGGTGCTGGGTAACAATGAGCAGTTCTTC	CASSLGGVLGNNEQFF
TRBV18	TRBJ1-5	NA	NA	TGTGCCAGCTCACCACGGGGCACAGCGCGGATAAGCAATCAGCCCCAGCATTTT	CASSPRGTARISNQPQHF
TRBV7-9	TRBJ2-7	few	TRBD1	TGTGCCAGCAGGTTTGAGACAGGGAGATCCTACGAGCAGTACTTC	CASRFETGRSYEQYF
TRBV9	TRBJ2-7	many	TRBD1	TGTGCCAGCAGCGTAGACAGGGGCGCAGAAGAGCAGTACTTC	CASSVDRGAEEQYF
TRBV29-1	TRBJ1-2	NA	TRBD1	TGCAGCGGCATAGGACAGGGAGAGTGGGGCTACACCTTC	CSGIGQGEWGYTF
TRBV7-2	TRBJ2-2	NA	TRBD2	TGTGCCAGCAGTTTCCGCCCGGGACTAGCCATGTCCGGGGAGCTGTTTTTT	CASSFRPGLAMSGELFF
TRBV20-1	TRBJ2-5	NA	NA	TGCAGTGTCATGACAGATTCGTACCAAGAGACCCAGTACTTC	CSVMTDSYQETQYF
TRBV6-2/TRBV6-3	TRBJ2-7	NA	NA	TGTGCCAGCAGAAGACAGGTCTCCTCCTACGAGCAGTACTTC	CASRRQVSSYEQYF
TRBV11-2	TRBJ2-3	NA	NA	TGTGCCAGCAGCTCCCTAAGAACACAGGGAATGGATGCGTATTTT	CASSSLRTQGMDAYF
TRBV4-3	TRBJ2-3	NA	TRBD2	TGCGCCAGCAGCCAAGGGGTAGCGGGGGGGATCACAGATACGCAGTATTTT	CASSQGVAGGITDTQYF
TRBV10-3	TRBJ2-7	once	TRBD2	TGTGCCATCAGAGGCACAGGCGCGGGGGAAGAGCAGTACTTC	CAIRGTGAGEEQYF
TRBV9	TRBJ2-5	few	TRBD2	TGTGCCAGCAGCGTCGGGGGGACCGGGAGAGAGACCCAGTACTTC	CASSVGGTGRETQYF
TRBV27	TRBJ2-7	NA	NA	TGTGCCAGCAGTTTTCTCGACAGATCAGGCGAGCAGTACTTC	CASSFLDRSGEQYF
TRBV7-2	TRBJ2-2	NA	TRBD2	TGTGCCAGCAGCCCTGGACTAGTTGTCGGGGAGCTGTTTTTT	CASSPGLVVGELFF
TRBV30	TRBJ1-1	NA	NA	TGTGCCGGTACTCGGGAGGGGACTGAAGCTTTCTTT	CAGTREGTEAFF
TRBV6-2/TRBV6-3	TRBJ2-3	NA	NA	TGTGCCGGCAGTTACTCGACGGGACGGGGGTTTACGGATACGCAGTATTTT	CAGSYSTGRGFTDTQYF
TRBV27	TRBJ2-7	few	TRBD1	TGTGCCAGCCGTGCAGGGGGACCCTACGAGCAGTACTTC	CASRAGGPYEQYF
TRBV6-2/TRBV6-3	TRBJ1-2	few	TRBD1	TGTGCCAGCAATGACCGGGACAGGGGGCTCTCTGGCTACACCTTC	CASNDRDRGLSGYTF
TRBV14	TRBJ2-1	few	NA	TGTGCCAGCAGCGGACTGGGGGTGGGCAGGGACAATGAGCAGTTCTTC	CASSGLGVGRDNEQFF
TRBV14	TRBJ1-1	NA	NA	TGTGCCAGCAGCCAAGCCCGGGTGACTGAAGCTTTCTTT	CASSQARVTEAFF
TRBV10-3	TRBJ2-7	few	NA	TGTGCCATCAGTGGAGGCAGCCTATCTAACTACGAGCAGTACTTC	CAISGGSLSNYEQYF
TRBV12-3/TRBV12-4	TRBJ2-7	NA	TRBD2	TGTGCCAGCAGTGCCCCCGGACTAGCATCCTACGAGCAGTACTTC	CASSAPGLASYEQYF
TRBV2	TRBJ2-7	NA	NA	TGTGCCAGCAGTGAAGCGCTTCGGGGACCCCACTACGAGCAGTACTTC	CASSEALRGPHYEQYF
TRBV15	TRBJ2-7	NA	NA	TGTGCCACCAGCAGAGATCAGTCCTACGAGCAGTACTTC	CATSRDQSYEQYF
TRBV4-1	TRBJ2-5	NA	TRBD2	TGCGCCAGCAGCCAAGACGCGACTAGCGTACAAGAGACCCAGTACTTC	CASSQDATSVQETQYF
TRBV12-3/TRBV12-4	TRBJ1-2	NA	TRBD1	TGTGCCAGCAGACAGGGGGCTAATAGCTATGGCTACACCTTC	CASRQGANSYGYTF
TRBV6-2/TRBV6-3	TRBJ1-5	NA	NA	TGTGCCAGCATGGCAGGGATCAATCAGCCCCAGCATTTT	CASMAGINQPQHF
TRBV4-1	TRBJ1-1	few	NA	TGCGCCAGCAGCCACCCGAGGGGAGTTCCTGAAGCTTTCTTT	CASSHPRGVPEAFF
TRBV27	TRBJ1-2	NA	NA	TGTGCCAGCAGCTACTCGGTACGATCGATATTGGGCTACACCTTC	CASSYSVRSILGYTF
TRBV20-1	TRBJ2-7	NA	NA	TGCAGTGCTAGAGTGGCAGCGCCACCCTACGAGCAGTACTTC	CSARVAAPPYEQYF
TRBV27	TRBJ1-1	NA	NA	TGTGCCAGCAGTCTAACTGGGGTCGTGAACACTGAAGCTTTCTTT	CASSLTGVVNTEAFF
TRBV20-1	TRBJ2-5	NA	TRBD2	TGCAGTGCTAGAGGCCGATCTCTTACTAGCGGGGGCACACAAGAGACCCAGTACTTC	CSARGRSLTSGGTQETQYF
TRBV20-1	TRBJ2-3	NA	TRBD2	TGCAGTGCTACTAGCGGGAATAAAGATACGCAGTATTTT	CSATSGNKDTQYF
TRBV5-1	TRBJ2-7	NA	NA	TGCGCCAGCAGCTTGGCCCTAGGAGGGGCAGGGAAGAGGTACGAGCAGTACTTC	CASSLALGGAGKRYEQYF
TRBV7-9	TRBJ2-7	many	NA	TGTGCCAGCAGCTCCTCCGGGACACAATCCTACGAGCAGTACTTC	CASSSSGTQSYEQYF
TRBV14	TRBJ2-1	NA	NA	TGTGCCAGCAGCCAAGATTTTGTCGGGTCCTACAATGAGCAGTTCTTC	CASSQDFVGSYNEQFF
TRBV12-3/TRBV12-4	TRBJ2-1	many	NA	TGTGCCAGCAGTTTGAGCAATGAGCAGTTCTTC	CASSLSNEQFF
TRBV12-3/TRBV12-4	TRBJ2-7	few	TRBD1	TGTGCCAGCAGTCGCTTAGCAGGGGGCGGTGAGCAGTACTTC	CASSRLAGGGEQYF
TRBV12-3/TRBV12-4	TRBJ2-1	NA	TRBD1	TGTGCCAGCAGAGACAGGGGACATGAGCAGTTCTTC	CASRDRGHEQFF
TRBV2	TRBJ2-3	NA	NA	TGTGCCAGCATATACGAGGGAGATACGCAGTATTTT	CASIYEGDTQYF
TRBV18	TRBJ2-5	few	NA	TGTGCCAGCTCGTCCCAGACCAGTTCCCAAGAGACCCAGTACTTC	CASSSQTSSQETQYF
TRBV7-2	TRBJ1-1	once	NA	TGTGCCAGCAGCTTAGGCAGGGGTGAAGCTTTCTTT	CASSLGRGEAFF
TRBV7-2	TRBJ2-7	NA	NA	TGTGCCAGCAGCCCGGGGAGAGGGTGGTCCTACGAGCAGTACTTC	CASSPGRGWSYEQYF
TRBV7-9	TRBJ1-4	few	NA	TGTGCCAGCAGCGGCGGTGAGAGATCTAATGAAAAACTGTTTTTT	CASSGGERSNEKLFF
TRBV4-3	TRBJ1-2	few	NA	TGCGCCAGCAGCCAAGATATAAGTAATAACTATGGCTACACCTTC	CASSQDISNNYGYTF
TRBV14	TRBJ2-3	NA	TRBD2	TGCGCCAGCAGCCAAGATCTGCGGGGGACAGATACGCAGTATTTT	CASSQDLRGTDTQYF